Detailed here is one TCR beta chain. These data originate in a study of CD8+ T cells in alopecia areata. Between the trimmed V and J ends, which lost 3 bases and 4 bases, there was a span of 13 bases. Per germline, CDR1 SGHRS and CDR2 YFSETQ. The length of the CDR3 is 15 residues. Extraction and reverse transcription of RNA yielded cDNA as the sequencing template. The protocol was immunoSEQ multiplex PCR, while the TCRdb copy is restricted to in-frame clones and leaves out a portion. The table has roughly 130,000 clones, approximately 53% seen once; the top ten hold 4.5%. The TCR originated in a human donor with alopecia areata. The sample consisted of CD4+ T cells sorted from blood, taken at week 0. V is TRBV5-1 and J is TRBJ2-2, with D tentatively TRBD2 (5 bases). The CDR3 region is CASSYVEVSTGELFF. Here the CDR3 DNA reads TGCGCCAGCAGCTACGTGGAGGTGTCCACCGGGGAGCTGTTTTTT.